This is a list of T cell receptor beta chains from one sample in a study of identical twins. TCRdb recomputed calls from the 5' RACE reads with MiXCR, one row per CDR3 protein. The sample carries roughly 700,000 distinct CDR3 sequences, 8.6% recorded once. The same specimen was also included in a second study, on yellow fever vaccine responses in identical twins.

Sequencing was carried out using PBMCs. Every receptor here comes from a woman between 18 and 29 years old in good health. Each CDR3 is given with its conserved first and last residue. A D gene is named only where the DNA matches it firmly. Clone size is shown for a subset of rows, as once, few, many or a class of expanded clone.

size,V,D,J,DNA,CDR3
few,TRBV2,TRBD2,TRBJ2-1,TGTGCCAGCAGACCGGGACTAGCGGGAAAGAGCTCCTACAATGAGCAGTTCTTC,CASRPGLAGKSSYNEQFF
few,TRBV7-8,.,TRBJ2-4,TGTGCCAGCAGCTTAGGTATAGCTCAGGGTGCCAAAAACATTCAGTACTTC,CASSLGIAQGAKNIQYF
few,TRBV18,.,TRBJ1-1,TGTGCCAGCTCACCGAGTTCCTCTGCCACTGAAGCTTTCTTT,CASSPSSSATEAFF
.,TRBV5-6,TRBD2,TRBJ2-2,TGTGCCAGCAGCTCCTTAGCGGGCCTAGTAAACACCGGGGAGCTGTTTTTT,CASSSLAGLVNTGELFF
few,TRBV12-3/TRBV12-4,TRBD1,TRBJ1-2,TGTGCCAGCAGTTTAGAGGGTTTACAGGGGTCTAACTATGGCTACACCTTC,CASSLEGLQGSNYGYTF
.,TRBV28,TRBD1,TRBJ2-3,TGTGCCAGCAGTGAACTGGACAGGACTGAAAACACAGATACGCAGTATTTT,CASSELDRTENTDTQYF
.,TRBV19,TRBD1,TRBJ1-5,TGTGCCAGTACTCAACAGGGGGCGCCAGAAGGAAGCCAGCATTTT,CASTQQGAPEGSQHF
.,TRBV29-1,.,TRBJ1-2,TGCAGCGTTGTCTCTGACTATGGCTACACCTTC,CSVVSDYGYTF
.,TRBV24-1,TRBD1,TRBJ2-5,TGTGCCACCAGTGACAGGACAGGGGGCTTGCAAGAGACCCAGTACTTC,CATSDRTGGLQETQYF
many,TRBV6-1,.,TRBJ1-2,TGTGCCAGTCGGGGAGGGGGAAGCAACTATGGCTACACCTTC,CASRGGGSNYGYTF